The present T cell receptor (beta chain) was sequenced within a study of shared clonotypes between healthy human individuals (dated by TCRdb to the early 2020s). In terms of the full investigation: The cohort comprised a couple of women and a few men aged 18 to 49 years. Blood TCR repertoires of roughly five healthy adults were deeply sequenced to estimate repertoire size and the extent of clonotype sharing between individuals. Libraries were prepared and TCR repertoires were sequenced by different laboratories using diverse techniques, in order to increase sequencing depth and limit assay-specific biases. Per donor, leukapheresis produced somewhere between about 0.9 and 9.5 billion PBMCs.

Overall study outcomes, separate from this receptor: Because the study included a small number of donors, the genetic and exposure-history diversity represented was limited. Only blood was sampled, and tissue TCR repertoires likely differ from those in blood. Pairwise subsampling led to the expectation that sequencing depth would affect the degree of clonotype sharing among donors.

The donors were healthy, HIV-negative adults who had no recently reported acute infections or vaccinations. Every donor was a Caucasian adult residing in Nashville, Tennessee, USA. For unsorted samples, tens of millions of PBMCs were counted, and genomic DNA was extracted using the QIAamp DNA Blood Mini kit. Blood was collected by leukapheresis, and PBMCs were isolated by Ficoll-Histopaque density gradient centrifugation and then cryopreserved in liquid nitrogen vapor phase. About this clone: This receptor's antigen is unknown. Base qualities are missing; no much larger clone stands one base away.

CDR1 and CDR2 were assigned from the germline V gene as KGHSH and LQKENI. CDR3 length: 16 amino acids, cysteine to phenylalanine. Of the read, only the CDR3 DNA is kept; its 48 bases are in frame from base 1. The V and J ends are trimmed by 4 bases and 3 bases, leaving 18 bases between them. TCR CDR3 regions were amplified from genomic DNA by multiplex PCR using the deep immunoSEQ assay. Genomic DNA extracted from each cell subset was distributed evenly over all wells of several immunoSEQ 96-well plates, and each plate served as one replicate. For unsorted PBMC, each replicate PCR was loaded with approximately 0.3 ug genomic DNA, equivalent to approximately 33,000 T cell genomes. Unsorted PBMC genomic DNA was sequenced across ten immunoSEQ deep assay plates. The purified libraries were quantified using a Qubit 3.0 fluorometer, sized with a Bioanalyzer 2100, and then quantified again using the KAPA Library Quantification kit. A separate single-read 150-cycle Illumina NextSeq 550 flow cell was used to sequence each immunoSEQ 96-well plate. Turning to the authors' computational methods: The immunoSEQ output contained only junctional sequences without quality scores, so filtering could not match that applied to full-length reads. To assign V/J genes and CDR3, sequences were annotated against IMGT germline references using PyIR, a Python wrapper for IgBLAST v1.9. Reads were removed for weak V/J assignments (E-value above 1e-6), missing CDR3, stop codons, out-of-frame junctions, or ambiguous translated residues. V3J clonotypes were defined as sequences sharing an identical inferred V gene, J gene, and CDR3 amino acid sequence. The percentage overlap between two repertoires was calculated by dividing the number of shared unique clonotypes by the size of the smaller repertoire. Richness of each repertoire was evaluated using RTK rarefaction, the Chao1 estimator, and Recon v2.1 estimates of unobserved clonotypes. TCRdb took this table from immuneACCESS and kept in-frame rearrangements with V and J called. Such tables lack part of the clones; where checked against another copy, unresolved V genes explain under half of the gap, and the rest is unexplained. V and J calls and clone size are copied from that table; D and trimming were computed from the DNA. The sample table records about half a million clones; roughly 80% of these occur just once. Of the sample, around 13% is held by the ten largest clones.

The chain is encoded by TRBV18 joined to TRBJ1-2; D gene: possibly TRBD1, on 5 matching bases. This receptor was identified in a woman aged 40 to 55 in good health. Some clones in this sample may be carry-over from other donors' samples. Sequenced sample: PBMCs. The CDR3 protein: CASSQSQRPQDYGYTF. The nucleotides read TGTGCCAGCTCACAGAGTCAAAGGCCACAGGACTATGGCTACACCTTC. Supplemented by the reference TRBV18 and TRBJ1-2 proteins around the CDR3, the complete variable domain is NAGVMQNPRHLVRRRGQEARLRCSPMKGHSHVYWYRQLPEEGLKFMVYLQKENIIDESGMPKERFSAEFPKEGPSILRIQQVVRGDSAAYFCASSQSQRPQDYGYTFGSGTRLTVV.